These 18 T cell receptor beta chains were sequenced from one sample in a study of early T cells in non-severe SARS-CoV-2 infection (TCRdb year 2021). Libraries were made using 5' RACE. This sample was sequenced with a NextSeq 500. TCRdb applied fastp at Q25 and MiXCR to the public reads, then kept only in-frame beta chains. Records with the same CDR3 protein are collapsed into one entry carrying the most frequent genes and DNA. Counted in this sample were tens of thousands of distinct CDR3 sequences; approximately 13% of them appeared once. The ten largest clones represent about 7% of the sample. Sequencing used whole blood. These receptor sequences come from an adult who was a healthcare worker with PCR-confirmed SARS-CoV-2 infection or an uninfected control (not recorded which).

This clonotype came up many times. The J gene is TRBJ2-3, the V gene TRBV29-1, with 9 bases matching TRBD2. CDR1 and CDR2 (germline): SQVTM, ANQGSEA. Germline trimming cut 1 base from V and 7 bases from J; bases unmatched to any gene: 3. The CDR3 extends over 13 amino acids. CDR3 nucleotide sequence: TGCAGCGTTGAAGGTCTAGCGGGAAATACGCAGTATTTT. It specifies CSVEGLAGNTQYF.

In this sample, this clonotype turned up a few times. The rearrangement links TRBV18 to TRBJ2-1; 14 nucleotides agree with TRBD2. Germline V gene sequence: CDR1 KGHSH, CDR2 LQKENI. V was clipped by 6 bases and J by 4 bases; unmatched bases: 8. This CDR3 spans 17 amino acids. The CDR3 spells CASSPGLAGESYNEQFF. The CDR3 DNA is TGTGCCAGCTCTCCGGGACTAGCGGGAGAGAGTTACAATGAGCAGTTCTTC.

This clonotype came up a few times. The chain links TRBV27 to TRBJ2-3; the D is unclear. The CDR3 runs 14 residues. Germline CDR1 MNHEY, CDR2 SMNVEV (reference sequence). Trimming removed 0 bases at V and 6 bases at J, with 10 bases between. The CDR3 nucleotides are TGTGCCAGCAGTTTATCCCCCTTCCTGGATACGCAGTATTTT. This encodes CASSLSPFLDTQYF.

The chain links TRBV7-9 to TRBJ1-5, with D unresolved. The CDR3 runs to 12 residues. Germline assignment: CDR1 SEHNR and CDR2 FQNEAQ (reference sequence). Trimming cost V 3 bases and J 3 bases, with 3 bases left between them. As DNA, the CDR3 is TGTGCCAGCAGCTTTCACAATCAGCCCCAGCATTTT. This sequence encodes CASSFHNQPQHF.

This clonotype occurred a few times. The chain carries TRBV24-1 and TRBJ2-2; D remains ambiguous. The CDR3 has 15 residues. Trimming removed 3 bases from V and 3 bases from J, with 10 bases in between. In germline, CDR1 is KGHDR, CDR2 SFDVKD. The CDR3 DNA reads as TGTGCCACCAGTGATGTCCCTATCGACACCGGGGAGCTGTTTTTT. Protein: CATSDVPIDTGELFF.

The table lists this clonotype with many counts. This chain connects TRBV13 to TRBJ2-1; D not certain. The length of the CDR3 is 15 residues. Germline CDR1 is PRHDT and CDR2 is FYEKMQ (reference sequence). V was pared by 4 bases and J by 7 bases, with 17 bases between. The CDR3 coding sequence is TGTGCCAGCAGCTCACCTTCCGGGCCCTTGAATGAGCAGTTCTTC. Amino acids: CASSSPSGPLNEQFF.

The genes are TRBV25-1 and TRBJ2-3; D might be TRBD2 (5 bases). There are 16 residues in the CDR3. The V and J ends lost 1 base and 4 bases respectively, with 15 bases between them. Germline CDR1 reads MGHDK; CDR2 reads SYGVNS. The CDR3 DNA reads TGTGCCAGCAGTGAATGGAGCGGAGCAACGGCAGATACGCAGTATTTT. Protein: CASSEWSGATADTQYF.

The sample holds a few counts of this clonotype. The V call is TRBV27, the J call TRBJ1-2; D possibly corresponds to TRBD1 (6 bases). Germline V gene sequence: CDR1 MNHEY, CDR2 SMNVEV (reference sequence). V lost 5 bases to trimming and J lost 0 bases, with 13 bases between them. The CDR3 consists of 15 residues. The CDR3 here is CASSPYGTPNYGYTF. The CDR3 DNA sequence: TGTGCCAGCAGTCCTTACGGGACACCTAACTATGGCTACACCTTC.

V usage is TRBV6-1 and J usage is TRBJ2-7; TRBD1 agrees at 10 bases. The germline CDR1 and CDR2 sequences are MNHNS and SASEGT. The CDR3 loop spans 16 amino acids. With 7 bases clipped from V and 1 base from J, the junction kept 10 bases outside the gene matches. The CDR3 nucleotides are TGTGCCAGCATTATCTCCCCGGGACAGGGGTCCTACGAGCAGTACTTC. Encoded protein: CASIISPGQGSYEQYF.

This clonotype was recorded many times. This sequence joins TRBV7-2 and TRBJ1-5; D remains ambiguous. Between the trimmed V and J ends, which lost 3 bases and 7 bases, there was a span of 13 bases. Germline V gene lookup returns CDR1 SGHTA and CDR2 FQGNSA. CDR3 length equals 14 residues. The CDR3 loop is CASSFERTEQPQHF. The DNA of the CDR3 is TGTGCCAGCAGCTTTGAACGGACTGAACAGCCCCAGCATTTT.

This clonotype has a count of ten or more. The chain combines TRBV19 with TRBJ2-7; D possibly matches TRBD1 or TRBD2 (5 bases each). The CDR3 has 16 amino acids. V shed 5 bases and J shed 6 bases, with 23 bases lying between them. Germline loops: CDR1 LNHDA, CDR2 SQIVND (reference sequence). CDR3 bases: TGTGCCAGTAGTCCACTTCGGGACGTAGGCACCCGCGAGCAGTACTTC. Its translation: CASSPLRDVGTREQYF.

This sequence joins TRBV12-3 or TRBV12-4 and TRBJ2-1, with D perhaps matching TRBD2 (8 bases). The CDR3 loop spans 17 amino acids. Trimming removed 6 bases at V and 8 bases at J, with 26 bases between. The CDR3 nucleotides are TGTGCCAGCAGCACTTTAGCGGGACAGTATGTGAGGGATGAGCAGTTCTTC. Amino acid sequence: CASSTLAGQYVRDEQFF.

The rearrangement uses TRBV10-3 and TRBJ1-3; D is undetermined. Trimming cost V 8 bases and J 1 base, with 15 bases left between them. This CDR3 comprises 15 residues. Germline CDR1 reads ENHRY; CDR2 reads SYGVKD. CDR3 DNA: TGTGCCATCCGTCGGGATGAGTGGTCTGGAAACACCATATATTTT. Translation: CAIRRDEWSGNTIYF.

This clonotype occurred many times. The gene calls are TRBV20-1 and TRBJ2-3; TRBD2 matches 11 bases. The CDR3 loop spans 15 amino acids. Germline loops: CDR1 DFQATT, CDR2 SNEGSKA (reference sequence). With 6 bases clipped from V and 2 bases from J, the junction kept 7 bases outside the gene matches. DNA of the CDR3: TGCAGTGCCCCTACTAGCGGGAGCCTCACAGATACGCAGTATTTT. It is translated as CSAPTSGSLTDTQYF.

This clonotype was counted only a few times. The chain couples TRBV5-6 to TRBJ2-7; the match to TRBD2 covers 9 bases. The CDR3 is 15 amino acids. Germline CDR1 is SGHDT and CDR2 is YYEEEE. V lost 0 bases, J lost 6 bases, and 7 bases stayed unmatched. The CDR3 nucleotides read TGTGCCAGCAGCTTGGCGGGGCGGGAGGGCCCCGAGCAGTACTTC. Amino acid sequence: CASSLAGREGPEQYF.

This clonotype was counted at least ten times. This chain links TRBV20-1 with TRBJ1-2, with 8 bases fitting TRBD1. The CDR3 has 14 amino acids. Germline V CDR1 and CDR2: DFQATT, SNEGSKA (reference sequence). The junction had 7 bases not matched to a gene; V was cut back by 3 bases and J by 4 bases. The CDR3: CSASAGGGGYGYTF. The CDR3 DNA sequence: TGCAGTGCTAGTGCAGGGGGCGGTGGCTATGGCTACACCTTC.

The gene calls are TRBV9 and TRBJ1-2; 7 positions match TRBD1. Trimming at V came to 4 bases and at J to 4 bases, leaving 7 bases not matched to a gene. The CDR3 covers 14 residues. Germline CDR1 and CDR2: SGDLS and YYNGEE. CDR3 amino acids: CASSLNEGAYGYTF. The CDR3 DNA follows: TGTGCCAGCAGCCTAAACGAGGGGGCCTATGGCTACACCTTC.

The V and J genes are TRBV18 and TRBJ1-5; possible D gene TRBD1, 6 bases. This CDR3 is 13 amino acids long. The germline CDR1 and CDR2 sequences are KGHSH and LQKENI. V was cut by 2 bases and J by 5 bases, with 7 bases left in between. The CDR3 sequence: CASSPSGDQPQHF. The CDR3 nucleotides read TGTGCCAGCTCACCATCAGGGGATCAGCCCCAGCATTTT.